This is a list of T cell receptor beta chains from one sample in a study of blood T cell repertoires in COVID-19. Here immunoSEQ multiplex PCR was the method, and the copy in TCRdb shows in-frame clones only, minus some. The sample carries about 300,000 clones, 89% recorded once. The sample comprised PBMCs or T cells enriched from blood (not recorded which). These receptors all stem from a man between 60 and 75 years old who had recovered from COVID-19. The CDR3 runs from the conserved cysteine through the conserved F or W. A D gene is named only where the DNA matches it firmly. Clone size is stated in some rows and not others, as once, few, many or a class when expanded.

.	.	TRBV4-1	TRBJ2-1	CASSQDWAGKGNEQFF	TGCGCCAGCAGCCAAGATTGGGCAGGGAAAGGAAATGAGCAGTTCTTC
.	TRBD1	TRBV24-1	TRBJ2-3	CATSDSTGGPDTQYF	TGTGCCACCAGTGATTCCACAGGGGGCCCAGATACGCAGTATTTT
.	TRBD2	TRBV18	TRBJ2-7	CASSPQRELGEQYF	TGTGCCAGCTCACCCCAGCGGGAGCTTGGCGAGCAGTACTTC
.	TRBD2	TRBV27	TRBJ2-7	CASSSLAGSGNGEQYF	TGTGCCAGCAGTTCCCTTGCCGGTAGCGGGAATGGCGAGCAGTACTTC
few	.	TRBV28	TRBJ1-2	CASSSLYGYTF	TGTGCCAGCAGTTCTCTCTATGGCTACACCTTC
once	.	TRBV7-2	TRBJ2-7	CASSLEVGSPRYF	TGTGCCAGCAGCTTAGAGGTCGGGAGCCCCCGGTACTTC
.	TRBD2	TRBV6-5	TRBJ2-1	CASSFIPTSGDEQFF	TGTGCCAGCAGTTTCATCCCAACTAGCGGAGATGAGCAGTTCTTC
.	.	TRBV12-3/TRBV12-4	TRBJ1-2	CASSFNTGNGYTF	TGTGCCAGCAGTTTTAATACGGGGAATGGCTACACCTTC
.	TRBD2	TRBV19	TRBJ2-5	CASSHPRLAGGRETQYF	TGTGCCAGTAGCCACCCTAGACTAGCGGGAGGGCGAGAGACCCAGTACTTC
once	TRBD2	TRBV18	TRBJ2-7	CASSPPSGLVGYEQYF	TGTGCCAGCTCACCACCTTCGGGACTAGTAGGCTACGAGCAGTACTTC
.	.	TRBV5-1	TRBJ2-4	CASSLAGPQTSVSIQYF	TGCGCCAGCAGCCTAGCCGGCCCCCAGACGAGTGTGTCCATTCAGTACTTC
.	.	TRBV18	TRBJ2-5	CASSPRGNQETQYF	TGTGCCAGCTCACCTAGGGGCAACCAAGAGACCCAGTACTTC
once	.	TRBV15	TRBJ2-2	CATARGGANTGELFF	TGTGCCACGGCTAGAGGGGGAGCGAACACCGGGGAGCTGTTTTTT
.	TRBD1	TRBV5-5	TRBJ1-4	CASSLDRGWEKLFF	TGTGCCAGCAGCTTGGACAGGGGGTGGGAAAAACTGTTTTTT
.	TRBD2	TRBV29-1	TRBJ2-7	CSVTRGLAGVYEQYF	TGCAGCGTGACAAGGGGACTAGCGGGAGTATACGAGCAGTACTTC
.	TRBD2	TRBV18	TRBJ2-1	CASSPPGREGRNEQFF	TGTGCCAGCTCACCACCGGGGCGGGAGGGCCGGAATGAGCAGTTCTTC
.	.	TRBV28	TRBJ2-7	CASMRGLTSYEQYF	TGTGCCAGCATGAGGGGACTTACCTCCTACGAGCAGTACTTC
.	.	TRBV12-5	TRBJ1-3	CASATGTSGNTIYF	TGTGCTAGTGCCACCGGGACATCGGGAAACACCATATATTTT
once	.	TRBV19	TRBJ2-7	CASSMGRGTATYEQYF	TGTGCCAGTAGTATGGGCCGGGGGACAGCCACCTACGAGCAGTACTTC
.	.	TRBV10-3	TRBJ2-5	CAISDRVETQYF	TGTGCCATCAGTGACAGGGTTGAGACCCAGTACTTC
.	.	TRBV6-5	TRBJ2-7	CASSYSRITSYEQYF	TGTGCCAGCAGTTACTCGAGGATCACAAGCTACGAGCAGTACTTC
once	.	TRBV3-1/TRBV3-2	TRBJ2-7	CASSQVAFTSSYEQYF	TGTGCCAGCAGCCAAGTTGCCTTCACTAGCAGCTACGAGCAGTACTTC
.	TRBD2	TRBV7-6	TRBJ2-5	CASSLGGLAGSETQYF	TGTGCCAGCAGCTTAGGGGGACTAGCGGGCTCCGAGACCCAGTACTTC
once	TRBD2	TRBV6-6	TRBJ2-2	CASSPYEAGGWTGELFF	TGTGCCAGCAGTCCATACGAAGCGGGAGGATGGACCGGGGAGCTGTTTTTT
.	TRBD1	TRBV15	TRBJ2-7	CATSRTQGDKPYEQYF	TGTGCCACCAGCAGAACACAGGGGGATAAACCTTACGAGCAGTACTTC
.	TRBD2	TRBV27	TRBJ2-7	CASSLFGGGTSGTEQYF	TGTGCCAGCAGTTTATTCGGAGGTGGGACTAGCGGGACCGAGCAGTACTTC
.	TRBD1	TRBV5-1	TRBJ2-7	CASSSGQGRDEQYF	TGCGCCAGCAGCTCTGGACAGGGACGGGACGAGCAGTACTTC
.	TRBD1	TRBV19	TRBJ2-5	CASSPDRGPGETQYF	TGTGCCAGTAGTCCCGACAGGGGTCCGGGGGAGACCCAGTACTTC
.	.	TRBV5-8	TRBJ1-2	CASSLTGLPYGYTF	TGTGCCAGCAGCTTAACAGGGTTACCCTATGGCTACACCTTC
.	TRBD2	TRBV28	TRBJ2-3	CATTGLAGVGTDTQYF	TGTGCCACCACGGGACTAGCGGGAGTAGGCACAGATACGCAGTATTTT
once	.	TRBV5-1	TRBJ2-3	CASSLGTPTSTDTQYF	TGCGCCAGCAGCCTTGGGACTCCTACTAGCACAGATACGCAGTATTTT
.	.	TRBV28	TRBJ2-1	CASSFSPGFEQFF	TGTGCCAGCAGTTTTTCCCCAGGGTTTGAGCAGTTCTTC
.	TRBD1	TRBV29-1	TRBJ1-2	CSAGTGGSYGYTF	TGCAGCGCTGGGACAGGGGGAAGCTATGGCTACACCTTC
few	TRBD2	TRBV5-6	TRBJ2-1	CASSLALAASTYNEQFF	TGTGCCAGCAGCTTGGCACTAGCGGCTTCAACGTACAATGAGCAGTTCTTC
once	.	TRBV6-5	TRBJ2-5	CASKRPGTTTKTQYF	TGTGCCAGCAAACGACCCGGGACAACGACGAAGACCCAGTACTTC
.	TRBD2	TRBV5-4	TRBJ2-7	CASSFAPRLAHNEQYF	TGTGCCAGCAGCTTCGCCCCCCGACTAGCGCACAACGAGCAGTACTTC
.	TRBD2	TRBV19	TRBJ2-2	CASSRLAGVSTGELFF	TGTGCCAGTAGTAGACTAGCGGGAGTCTCTACCGGGGAGCTGTTTTTT
.	.	TRBV18	TRBJ2-1	CASSPGLVEQFF	TGTGCCAGCTCCCCAGGCTTGGTAGAGCAGTTCTTC
.	.	TRBV20-1	TRBJ1-4	CSASRQGTTNEKLFF	TGCAGTGCTAGTCGGCAGGGGACAACTAATGAAAAACTGTTTTTT
few	TRBD2	TRBV11-3	TRBJ2-1	CASSLGGSSNEQFF	TGTGCCAGCAGCTTAGGCGGGAGCTCGAATGAGCAGTTCTTC
once	TRBD1	TRBV10-3	TRBJ2-7	CAISPGQGFSYEQYF	TGTGCCATCAGTCCCGGACAGGGTTTCTCCTACGAGCAGTACTTC
.	.	TRBV9	TRBJ2-5	CASSVGGPQETQYF	TGTGCCAGCAGCGTAGGAGGGCCCCAAGAGACCCAGTACTTC
few	TRBD2	TRBV5-1	TRBJ2-7	CASSLGTSGNYEQYF	TGCGCCAGCAGCTTGGGGACTAGCGGGAATTACGAGCAGTACTTC
.	TRBD2	TRBV2	TRBJ2-1	CAGTTSGRGNEQFF	TGTGCCGGAACGACTAGCGGGAGGGGGAATGAGCAGTTCTTC